This T cell receptor beta chain originates from a study of blood T cell repertoires in COVID-19. Study background: COVID-19 samples, acute and convalescent, were from the United States, Italy and Spain.

Under the authors' procedure: Reference gene primer amplification gave nucleated cell count estimates. The repertoire was sequenced with immunoSEQ multiplex PCR; TCRdb's copy has only in-frame clones and lacks some. That table gives V, J and clone size, and the DNA gave D and trimming. The sample shows 43,000 or so clones, approximately 90% of them seen only once. The germline V gene has CDR1 LGHNA and CDR2 YSLEER. J lost 0 bases, V lost 0 bases, and 10 bases had no gene match. The CDR3 extends over 19 amino acids. The sequenced material came from peripheral blood. The V gene is TRBV4-3, the J gene TRBJ2-1; TRBD1 aligns across 8 bases. The source is a woman of 80 years or more with active COVID-19. CDR3 residues: CASSQDSQGVPSSYNEQFF. Written as DNA, the CDR3 is TGCGCCAGCAGCCAAGACTCACAGGGGGTCCCGAGCTCCTACAATGAGCAGTTCTTC.